These T cell receptor beta chains were read from a single sample in a study of shared clonotypes between healthy human individuals. Here immunoSEQ multiplex PCR was the method, and the copy in TCRdb shows in-frame clones only, minus some. The data hold hundreds of thousands of clones, with over 65% observed a single time. The sequenced material came from memory CD4+ T cells sorted from blood. The receptor source for this set is a woman aged 30 to 39 in good health. Both conserved end residues are part of each CDR3. Fields, in order: J gene, V gene, clone size, D gene, CDR3 protein, CDR3 DNA. D genes are given only for firm matches. Rows give clone size only sometimes, using once, few, many, or a class for an expanded clone.

J: TRBJ2-1
V: TRBV9
size: .
D: .
CDR3: CASSVDSGEQFF
DNA: TGTGCCAGCAGCGTAGATAGCGGCGAGCAGTTCTTC

J: TRBJ1-5
V: TRBV5-1
size: .
D: .
CDR3: CASSLGGEGNQPQHF
DNA: TGCGCCAGCAGCTTGGGCGGGGAGGGCAATCAGCCCCAGCATTTT

J: TRBJ2-1
V: TRBV25-1
size: .
D: TRBD2
CDR3: CASSDPLAGGGNEQFF
DNA: TGTGCCAGCAGTGATCCTCTAGCGGGAGGGGGCAATGAGCAGTTCTTC

J: TRBJ2-3
V: TRBV28
size: .
D: .
CDR3: CASSLGSPDTQYF
DNA: TGTGCCAGCAGTCTAGGGTCCCCAGATACGCAGTATTTT

J: TRBJ2-7
V: TRBV28
size: .
D: .
CDR3: CASRSHLMGAEQYF
DNA: TGTGCCAGCAGAAGCCACCTGATGGGCGCCGAGCAGTACTTC

J: TRBJ1-3
V: TRBV28
size: .
D: .
CDR3: CASSPLFASGNTIYF
DNA: TGTGCCAGCAGTCCTCTTTTCGCTTCTGGAAACACCATATATTTT

J: TRBJ2-7
V: TRBV5-1
size: once
D: .
CDR3: CASSLAGGAHYEQYF
DNA: TGCGCCAGCAGCTTGGCCGGCGGGGCGCACTACGAGCAGTACTTC

J: TRBJ1-1
V: TRBV29-1
size: many
D: TRBD1
CDR3: CSVETGAMNTEAFF
DNA: TGCAGCGTTGAAACAGGGGCAATGAACACTGAAGCTTTCTTT

J: TRBJ1-4
V: TRBV5-1
size: .
D: TRBD1
CDR3: CASSSRQGNEKLFF
DNA: TGCGCCAGCAGCTCAAGACAGGGTAATGAAAAACTGTTTTTT

J: TRBJ1-2
V: TRBV5-1
size: .
D: TRBD1
CDR3: CASSPGQGEDYGYTF
DNA: TGCGCCAGCAGCCCCGGACAGGGAGAAGACTATGGCTACACCTTC

J: TRBJ1-1
V: TRBV29-1
size: .
D: .
CDR3: CSVSDTLNTEAFF
DNA: TGCAGCGTCTCAGACACATTGAACACTGAAGCTTTCTTT

J: TRBJ2-7
V: TRBV28
size: .
D: TRBD2
CDR3: CASSLAGGFYEQYF
DNA: TGTGCCAGCAGTTTGGCGGGAGGATTTTACGAGCAGTACTTC

J: TRBJ1-4
V: TRBV28
size: .
D: .
CDR3: CASSTPGRKNEKLFF
DNA: TGTGCCAGCAGTACTCCGGGACGTAAAAATGAAAAACTGTTTTTT

J: TRBJ2-7
V: TRBV19
size: .
D: TRBD2
CDR3: CASSSGSGYEQYF
DNA: TGTGCCAGTAGCAGCGGGAGTGGGTACGAGCAGTACTTC

J: TRBJ1-4
V: TRBV18
size: few
D: .
CDR3: CASVDRATNEKLFF
DNA: TGTGCCAGCGTCGACCGCGCAACTAATGAAAAACTGTTTTTT

J: TRBJ2-1
V: TRBV28
size: few
D: TRBD2
CDR3: CASRGLAGGIGHEQFF
DNA: TGTGCCAGCAGGGGACTAGCGGGAGGGATCGGACATGAGCAGTTCTTC

J: TRBJ2-3
V: TRBV2
size: .
D: TRBD2
CDR3: CASSLGLAGTDTQYF
DNA: TGTGCCAGCAGTCTGGGACTAGCGGGAACCGATACGCAGTATTTT

J: TRBJ2-2
V: TRBV11-3
size: .
D: .
CDR3: CASSFQGLTAGELFF
DNA: TGTGCCAGCAGCTTTCAGGGTTTGACCGCCGGGGAGCTGTTTTTT

J: TRBJ1-2
V: TRBV30
size: once
D: .
CDR3: CAWSTGYAGYTF
DNA: TGTGCCTGGAGCACAGGGTATGCTGGCTACACCTTC

J: TRBJ2-7
V: TRBV30
size: .
D: .
CDR3: CAWSARGTRRYEQYF
DNA: TGTGCCTGGAGTGCAAGGGGCACCCGCCGATACGAGCAGTACTTC

J: TRBJ2-7
V: TRBV9
size: .
D: TRBD2
CDR3: CASSVATSGSHEQYF
DNA: TGTGCCAGCAGCGTAGCGACTAGCGGGAGCCACGAGCAGTACTTC

J: TRBJ1-5
V: TRBV25-1
size: .
D: .
CDR3: CASSQAGDPGQPQHF
DNA: TGTGCCAGCAGTCAGGCCGGCGACCCGGGTCAGCCCCAGCATTTT

J: TRBJ2-1
V: TRBV4-1
size: .
D: .
CDR3: CASSQGGTRLGNEQFF
DNA: TGCGCCAGCAGCCAAGGAGGGACGAGACTGGGCAATGAGCAGTTCTTC

J: TRBJ2-3
V: TRBV7-3
size: .
D: TRBD2
CDR3: CASSPQGTSGTDTQYF
DNA: TGTGCCAGCAGCCCACAAGGGACTAGCGGAACAGATACGCAGTATTTT

J: TRBJ1-5
V: TRBV19
size: few
D: TRBD1
CDR3: CASSPGTVYSNQPQHF
DNA: TGTGCCAGTAGTCCCGGGACAGTTTATAGCAATCAGCCCCAGCATTTT

J: TRBJ2-3
V: TRBV5-1
size: .
D: .
CDR3: CASSGRYSAAPAGDTQYF
DNA: TGCGCCAGCAGCGGCCGCTATAGCGCCGCACCCGCAGGTGATACGCAGTATTTT

J: TRBJ2-5
V: TRBV30
size: few
D: .
CDR3: CAWSHPRWEGRAQYF
DNA: TGTGCCTGGAGCCACCCACGGTGGGAAGGAAGGGCCCAGTACTTC

J: TRBJ2-7
V: TRBV11-2
size: .
D: .
CDR3: CASSYGDYEQYF
DNA: TGTGCCAGCAGCTACGGAGACTACGAGCAGTACTTC

J: TRBJ1-1
V: TRBV9
size: few
D: .
CDR3: CASSIRDGEAFF
DNA: TGTGCCAGCAGCATCCGGGACGGAGAAGCTTTCTTT

J: TRBJ2-7
V: TRBV5-1
size: .
D: TRBD2
CDR3: CASRPTSGSRYEQYF
DNA: TGCGCCAGCAGACCTACTAGCGGGAGCCGTTACGAGCAGTACTTC

J: TRBJ2-7
V: TRBV2
size: .
D: TRBD2
CDR3: CASRLAHTDYEQYF
DNA: TGTGCCAGCAGACTAGCGCACACCGACTACGAGCAGTACTTC

J: TRBJ1-5
V: TRBV28
size: .
D: .
CDR3: CASSLEGSANQPQHF
DNA: TGTGCCAGCAGCCTAGAGGGCAGCGCCAATCAGCCCCAGCATTTT

J: TRBJ2-3
V: TRBV6-4
size: .
D: .
CDR3: CASNYTDTQYF
DNA: TGTGCCAGCAACTATACAGATACGCAGTATTTT

J: TRBJ2-5
V: TRBV5-1
size: .
D: .
CDR3: CASSTPGGETQYF
DNA: TGCGCCAGCAGCACCCCCGGGGGAGAGACCCAGTACTTC

J: TRBJ1-5
V: TRBV5-1
size: .
D: .
CDR3: CASSLAVNQPQHF
DNA: TGCGCCAGCAGCTTGGCGGTGAATCAGCCCCAGCATTTT

J: TRBJ2-5
V: TRBV5-4
size: .
D: .
CDR3: CASRVQGGQETQYF
DNA: TGTGCCAGCAGGGTCCAGGGGGGACAAGAGACCCAGTACTTC

J: TRBJ2-7
V: TRBV4-1
size: .
D: TRBD1
CDR3: CASSYTSTGTAYEQYF
DNA: TGCGCCAGCAGCTACACCTCGACAGGGACCGCCTACGAGCAGTACTTC

J: TRBJ1-1
V: TRBV28
size: .
D: .
CDR3: CATPPEAFF
DNA: TGTGCCACCCCCCCTGAAGCTTTCTTT

J: TRBJ2-2
V: TRBV11-2
size: .
D: TRBD2
CDR3: CASSSWAGLETGELFF
DNA: TGTGCCAGCAGCTCCTGGGCGGGACTAGAAACCGGGGAGCTGTTTTTT

J: TRBJ1-1
V: TRBV14
size: .
D: .
CDR3: CASSLVGDTEAFF
DNA: TGTGCCAGCAGCCTGGTGGGGGACACTGAAGCTTTCTTT

J: TRBJ2-6
V: TRBV4-1
size: .
D: .
CDR3: CASSQEKTGSGANVLTF
DNA: TGCGCCAGCAGCCAAGAGAAGACGGGGTCTGGGGCCAACGTCCTGACTTTC

J: TRBJ2-7
V: TRBV6-1
size: .
D: TRBD2
CDR3: CASVLAGVGYEQYF
DNA: TGTGCCAGCGTCTTAGCGGGAGTGGGCTACGAGCAGTACTTC

J: TRBJ2-3
V: TRBV19
size: .
D: .
CDR3: CASSTGHGINTDTQYF
DNA: TGTGCCAGTAGTACCGGACACGGAATCAACACAGATACGCAGTATTTT

J: TRBJ2-2
V: TRBV6-5
size: .
D: TRBD2
CDR3: CASSYLAGITGELFF
DNA: TGTGCCAGCAGTTACTTAGCGGGAATTACCGGGGAGCTGTTTTTT

J: TRBJ2-7
V: TRBV2
size: .
D: TRBD2
CDR3: CASSEARVAGAYEQYF
DNA: TGTGCCAGCAGTGAAGCGAGGGTAGCGGGAGCTTACGAGCAGTACTTC

J: TRBJ2-1
V: TRBV14
size: .
D: TRBD2
CDR3: CASSQVRGRTLHEQFF
DNA: TGTGCCAGCAGCCAAGTTCGCGGGAGGACCTTACATGAGCAGTTCTTC

J: TRBJ2-1
V: TRBV9
size: .
D: .
CDR3: CASSVASGPFNEQFF
DNA: TGTGCCAGCAGCGTAGCCAGTGGGCCATTCAATGAGCAGTTCTTC

J: TRBJ2-5
V: TRBV18
size: .
D: TRBD2
CDR3: CASSPRGAGGPPGETQYF
DNA: TGTGCCAGCTCACCAAGAGGAGCGGGAGGGCCCCCTGGGGAGACCCAGTACTTC

J: TRBJ1-5
V: TRBV29-1
size: .
D: .
CDR3: CSVIGYNQPQHF
DNA: TGCAGCGTTATTGGCTATAATCAGCCCCAGCATTTT

J: TRBJ2-1
V: TRBV28
size: few
D: .
CDR3: CASSFRSPIHNEQFF
DNA: TGTGCCAGCAGTTTTCGGTCCCCCATCCACAATGAGCAGTTCTTC

J: TRBJ1-1
V: TRBV7-2
size: few
D: .
CDR3: CASSLFQGGNTEAFF
DNA: TGTGCCAGCAGCTTATTCCAGGGCGGGAACACTGAAGCTTTCTTT

J: TRBJ2-6
V: TRBV27
size: .
D: .
CDR3: CASSFWGGAGANVLTF
DNA: TGTGCCAGCAGTTTCTGGGGGGGCGCTGGGGCCAACGTCCTGACTTTC

J: TRBJ2-7
V: TRBV4-1
size: .
D: TRBD2
CDR3: CASRWTSGYKNSYEQYF
DNA: TGCGCCAGCAGATGGACTAGCGGATACAAAAACTCCTACGAGCAGTACTTC

J: TRBJ2-1
V: TRBV27
size: .
D: TRBD2
CDR3: CASSLPPGTSNEQFF
DNA: TGTGCCAGCAGTTTGCCTCCCGGGACTAGTAATGAGCAGTTCTTC

J: TRBJ1-2
V: TRBV7-9
size: .
D: .
CDR3: CASSLAQGCTF
DNA: TGTGCCAGCAGCTTAGCGCAGGGGTGCACCTTC

J: TRBJ2-1
V: TRBV25-1
size: .
D: .
CDR3: CASAWGGPDEQFF
DNA: TGTGCCAGCGCCTGGGGAGGCCCCGATGAGCAGTTCTTC

J: TRBJ1-1
V: TRBV7-9
size: .
D: .
CDR3: CASSSGSRETEAFF
DNA: TGTGCCAGCAGCTCGGGATCAAGGGAAACTGAAGCTTTCTTT

J: TRBJ2-5
V: TRBV4-1
size: .
D: TRBD2
CDR3: CASSHPPGLAGETQYF
DNA: TGCGCCAGCAGCCACCCACCGGGACTAGCGGGTGAGACCCAGTACTTC

J: TRBJ2-1
V: TRBV11-2
size: few
D: TRBD2
CDR3: CASSLGGLAVYNEQFF
DNA: TGTGCCAGCAGCTTAGGGGGTCTAGCGGTTTACAATGAGCAGTTCTTC

J: TRBJ2-2
V: TRBV28
size: .
D: .
CDR3: CASWRTGELFF
DNA: TGTGCCAGCTGGCGGACCGGGGAGCTGTTTTTT